Following are 18 T cell receptor beta chains from one sample sequenced in a study of blood T cell repertoires in COVID-19. Measured with immunoSEQ multiplex PCR; TCRdb has only the in-frame clones, and not every one. This table has hundreds of thousands of clones, over 75% appearing once. Material for sequencing was PBMCs or T cells enriched from blood (not recorded which). These receptors came from a woman in her 30s who had recovered from COVID-19.

The chain's CDR3 is CASRLLAGLGNEQFF. The CDR3 bases are TGTGCCAGCAGACTCCTAGCGGGATTGGGGAATGAGCAGTTCTTC. V and J are TRBV6-5 and TRBJ2-1, with 9 nucleotides matching TRBD2. CDR1 is MNHEY, CDR2 SVGAGI, per germline. The CDR3 is made up of 15 amino acids. J was trimmed by 7 bases and V by 6 bases; bases with no gene match: 10.

This chain uses TRBV4-2 with TRBJ2-7, with 8 positions matching TRBD2. CDR3 length: 18 amino acids. The germline V gene encodes CDR1 LGHNA and CDR2 YNFKEQ. The junction had 13 bases not matched to a gene; V was cut back by 1 base and J by 2 bases. CDR3 nucleotides: TGTGCCAGCAGCCAAGTGGGGGGGAAGCGGGAGTCGGCCTACGAGCAGTACTTC. It is translated as CASSQVGGKRESAYEQYF.

The V gene is TRBV28, the J gene TRBJ2-3, with D perhaps TRBD2 (5 bases). Germline assignment: CDR1 MDHEN and CDR2 SYDVKM. The CDR3 is made up of 12 amino acids. V lost 7 bases and J 8 bases, leaving 13 bases between the germline ends. The CDR3 coding sequence is TGTGCCAGCACCCCGCCCGAGGGTACGCAGTATTTT. Translated: CASTPPEGTQYF. Filled out from reference TRBV28 and TRBJ2-3, the complete variable domain reads DVKVTQSSRYLVKRTGEKVFLECVQDMDHENMFWYRQDPGLGLRLIYFSYDVKMKEKGDIPEGYSVSREKKERFSLILESASTNQTSMYLCASTPPEGTQYFGPGTRLTVL.

DNA of the CDR3: TGTGCCAGCAGACGACAGGGCGGACAAGACATTCAGTACTTC. Encoded protein: CASRRQGGQDIQYF. This sequence joins TRBV7-9 and TRBJ2-4; 7 bases agree with TRBD1. The germline V gene encodes CDR1 SEHNR and CDR2 FQNEAQ (reference sequence). The CDR3 totals 14 residues. The V and J ends lost 6 bases and 8 bases, in that order; junction bases with no gene match: 10.

The chain is built from TRBV27 and TRBJ2-7; D might be TRBD1 (6 bases). This CDR3 is 17 amino acids long. Deletions cut 3 bases from V and 2 bases from J, with 20 bases between. The germline gives CDR1 MNHEY, CDR2 SMNVEV (reference sequence). DNA for the CDR3: TGTGCCAGCAGTTTCTTATCCCCGACCGGGGACACCTACGAGCAGTACTTC. This codes for CASSFLSPTGDTYEQYF.

The chain is built from TRBV9 and TRBJ2-3; D gene uncertain. Trimming pared 3 bases from V and 0 bases from J, leaving 11 bases between. The CDR3 totals 15 residues. Germline V lookup: CDR1 SGDLS, CDR2 YYNGEE. The CDR3 coding sequence is TGTGCCAGCAGCGCGTTTCGAGGTAGCACAGATACGCAGTATTTT. This sequence encodes CASSAFRGSTDTQYF.

V usage is TRBV7-2 and J usage is TRBJ1-1; a possible D gene is TRBD1 (6 bases). Germline CDR1 SGHTA, CDR2 FQGNSA. This CDR3 comprises 14 residues. Trimming removed 1 base from V and 4 bases from J, with 10 bases in between. The CDR3 here is CASSLVGAGTEAFF. The CDR3 DNA is TGTGCCAGCAGCTTAGTGGGGGCAGGCACTGAAGCTTTCTTT.

The chain couples TRBV7-9 to TRBJ2-7, with D tentatively TRBD2 (6 bases). In germline, CDR1 is SEHNR, CDR2 FQNEAQ (reference sequence). V was clipped by 5 bases and J by 11 bases, with 22 bases between them. CDR3 length: 14 amino acids. The CDR3 DNA reads as TGTGCCAGCAGCCCCAATCTCGAGGAGGGGCCAAAGTACTTC. Translating it yields CASSPNLEEGPKYF.

This clone was detected only once. The chain links TRBV6-2 or TRBV6-3 to TRBJ1-5; 9 bases map to TRBD1. J lost 9 bases, V lost 5 bases, and 11 bases had no gene match. The germline CDR1 and CDR2 sequences are MNHEY and SVGEGT. The CDR3 sequence is 15 residues long. This chain's CDR3 is CASSTADRGVRPQHF. The DNA for the CDR3 is TGTGCCAGCAGTACTGCGGACAGGGGAGTAAGGCCCCAGCATTTT.

V gene TRBV6-2 or TRBV6-3 combines with J gene TRBJ1-2; perhaps TRBD1 as D (6 bases). The V end lost 6 bases, the J end lost 4 bases, and 21 bases lay between the germline ends. From germline, CDR1 is MNHEY and CDR2 SVGEGT. This CDR3 spans 16 amino acids. CDR3: CASSDGAGRGLYGYTF. CDR3 nucleotides: TGTGCCAGCAGCGACGGGGCAGGGCGGGGGCTCTATGGCTACACCTTC.

The chain has TRBV5-4 and TRBJ2-7, with 7 bases aligning to TRBD2. This CDR3 has 15 residues. The trim removed 5 bases at V and 2 bases at J, leaving 10 bases unmatched. The germline V gene encodes CDR1 SGHNT and CDR2 YYREEE (reference sequence). CDR3 bases: TGTGCCAGCAGACAAGGAGCGGGGCCCGCCTACGAGCAGTACTTC. Protein sequence: CASRQGAGPAYEQYF.

V gene TRBV2 combines with J gene TRBJ1-3; 8 bases are a match to TRBD1. Germline lookup yields CDR1 SNHLY and CDR2 FYNNEI. The CDR3 extends over 19 amino acids. V gave up 7 bases and J gave up 0 bases; unmatched junction bases: 17. The CDR3 nucleotides are TGTGCCAGCAATCAGGGAGACAGGGGATCGCCTAACTCTGGAAACACCATATATTTT. Its protein product is CASNQGDRGSPNSGNTIYF.

V gene TRBV10-3 combines with J gene TRBJ2-7; 9 nucleotides line up with TRBD1. This CDR3 is built from 14 residues. V gave up 11 bases and J gave up 2 bases; unmatched junction bases: 10. Germline CDR1 reads ENHRY; CDR2 reads SYGVKD. DNA for the CDR3: TGTGCCGTAAGGCCGGGACAGGGACCCTACGAGCAGTACTTC. This translates into CAVRPGQGPYEQYF.

This clone was picked up a small number of times. This chain joins TRBV28 and TRBJ1-2, with a weak D call TRBD1 (5 bases). The V gene's germline CDR1 is MDHEN and CDR2 SYDVKM. Trimming removed 9 bases at V and 5 bases at J, with 19 bases between. This CDR3 has 14 residues. CDR3 protein: CASTKGGAKYGYTF. CDR3 sequence (DNA): TGTGCCAGTACTAAAGGAGGGGCAAAGTATGGCTACACCTTC.

The chain has TRBV18 and TRBJ1-1; D is undetermined. CDR1 and CDR2 from the germline V gene are KGHSH and LQKENI. The CDR3 is 16 amino acids. Trimming removed 0 bases at V and 0 bases at J, with 11 bases between. The CDR3 is CASSPPYRGMNTEAFF. The CDR3 DNA follows: TGTGCCAGCTCACCACCTTACAGAGGGATGAACACTGAAGCTTTCTTT. Combining the CDR3 with reference TRBV18 and TRBJ1-1 gives the whole variable domain NAGVMQNPRHLVRRRGQEARLRCSPMKGHSHVYWYRQLPEEGLKFMVYLQKENIIDESGMPKERFSAEFPKEGPSILRIQQVVRGDSAAYFCASSPPYRGMNTEAFFGQGTRLTVV.

The chain uses TRBV24-1 and TRBJ1-4; 9 bases fit TRBD1. V was pared by 4 bases and J by 8 bases, with 10 bases of the junction left unmatched. Germline V CDR1 and CDR2: KGHDR, SFDVKD. The CDR3 runs 16 residues. The CDR3 DNA sequence: TGTGCCACCAGTGACCCCGGACAGGGGCTTGGAGAAAAACTGTTTTTT. Protein sequence: CATSDPGQGLGEKLFF.

The V and J genes are TRBV19 and TRBJ1-5; 8 bases map to TRBD1. Germline lookup yields CDR1 LNHDA and CDR2 SQIVND (reference sequence). The trim removed 3 bases at V and 3 bases at J, leaving 4 bases unmatched. This CDR3 has 15 residues. CDR3 in amino acids: CASSITGGHNQPQHF. The CDR3 DNA is TGTGCCAGTAGTATTACAGGGGGGCACAATCAGCCCCAGCATTTT.

This clone was detected a few times. V and J are TRBV12-3 or TRBV12-4 and TRBJ1-1, with D possibly matching TRBD1 (5 bases). Trimming pared 2 bases from V and 11 bases from J, leaving 15 bases between. CDR3 size: 13 residues. CDR3 in amino acids: CASSLLSREVAFF. CDR3 nucleotides: TGTGCCAGCAGTTTATTGAGCAGGGAGGTGGCTTTCTTT.